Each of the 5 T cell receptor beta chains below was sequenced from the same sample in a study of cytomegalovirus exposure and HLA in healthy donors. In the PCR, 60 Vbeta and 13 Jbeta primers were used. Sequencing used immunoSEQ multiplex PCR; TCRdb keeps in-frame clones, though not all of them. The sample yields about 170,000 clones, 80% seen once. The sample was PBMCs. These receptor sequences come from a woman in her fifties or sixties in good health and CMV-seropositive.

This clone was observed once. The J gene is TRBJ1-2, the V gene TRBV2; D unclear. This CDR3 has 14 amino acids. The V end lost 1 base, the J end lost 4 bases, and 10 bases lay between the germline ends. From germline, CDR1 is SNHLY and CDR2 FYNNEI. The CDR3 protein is CASSEGNSLYGYTF. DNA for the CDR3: TGTGCCAGCAGTGAAGGTAACAGTCTCTATGGCTACACCTTC.

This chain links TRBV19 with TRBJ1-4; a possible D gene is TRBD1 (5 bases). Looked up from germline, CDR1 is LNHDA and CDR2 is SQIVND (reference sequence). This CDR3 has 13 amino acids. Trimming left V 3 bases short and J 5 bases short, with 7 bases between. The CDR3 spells CASSIGGNEKLFF. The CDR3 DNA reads TGTGCCAGTAGTATCGGGGGGAATGAAAAACTGTTTTTT.

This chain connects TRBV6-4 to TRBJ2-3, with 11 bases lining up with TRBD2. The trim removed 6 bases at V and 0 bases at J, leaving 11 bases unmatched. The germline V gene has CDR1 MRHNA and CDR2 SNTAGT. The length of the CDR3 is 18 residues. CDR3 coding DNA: TGTGCCAGCAGATTCCCCGGGACTAGCGGAGACAGCACAGATACGCAGTATTTT. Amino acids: CASRFPGTSGDSTDTQYF.

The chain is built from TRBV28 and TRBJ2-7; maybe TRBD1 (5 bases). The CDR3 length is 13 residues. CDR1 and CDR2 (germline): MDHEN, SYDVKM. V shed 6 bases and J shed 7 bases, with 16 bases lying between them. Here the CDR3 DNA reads TGTGCCAGCAGATATCCACCAGGGCGGGAGCAGTACTTC. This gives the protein CASRYPPGREQYF.

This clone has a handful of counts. The CDR3 loop is CASSHSGGVYNEQFF. DNA of the CDR3: TGTGCCAGCAGTCATAGCGGGGGGGTCTACAATGAGCAGTTCTTC. The chain uses TRBV25-1 and TRBJ2-1; 11 bases agree with TRBD2. After removal of 5 bases from V and 3 bases from J, the junction contained 3 bases not matched to a gene. Germline V gene data show CDR1 as MGHDK and CDR2 as SYGVNS. The CDR3 length is 15 residues.